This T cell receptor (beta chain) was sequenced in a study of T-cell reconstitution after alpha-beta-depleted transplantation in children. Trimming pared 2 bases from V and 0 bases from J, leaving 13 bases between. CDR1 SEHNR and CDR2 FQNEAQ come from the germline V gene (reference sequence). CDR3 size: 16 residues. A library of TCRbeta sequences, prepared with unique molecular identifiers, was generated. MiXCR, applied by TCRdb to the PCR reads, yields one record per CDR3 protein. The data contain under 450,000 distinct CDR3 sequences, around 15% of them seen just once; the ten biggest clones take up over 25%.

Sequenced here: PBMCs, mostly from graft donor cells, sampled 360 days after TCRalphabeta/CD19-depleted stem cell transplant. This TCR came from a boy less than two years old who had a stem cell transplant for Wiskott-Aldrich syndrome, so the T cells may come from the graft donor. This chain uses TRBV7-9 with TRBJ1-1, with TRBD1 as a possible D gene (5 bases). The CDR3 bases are TGTGCCAGCAGCTTACCAGGGTTTAGAATGAACACTGAAGCTTTCTTT. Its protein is CASSLPGFRMNTEAFF.